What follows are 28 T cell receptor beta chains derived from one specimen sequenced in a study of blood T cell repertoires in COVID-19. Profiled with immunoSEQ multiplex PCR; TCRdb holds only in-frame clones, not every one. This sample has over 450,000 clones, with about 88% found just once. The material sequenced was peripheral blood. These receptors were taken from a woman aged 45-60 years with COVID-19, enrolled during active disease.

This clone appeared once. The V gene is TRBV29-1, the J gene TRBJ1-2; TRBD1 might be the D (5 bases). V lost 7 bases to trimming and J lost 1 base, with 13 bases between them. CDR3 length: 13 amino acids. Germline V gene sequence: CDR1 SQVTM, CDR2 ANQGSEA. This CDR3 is CSAATVFNYGYTF. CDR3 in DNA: TGCAGCGCTGCGACAGTCTTTAACTATGGCTACACCTTC.

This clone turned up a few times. In DNA form, the CDR3 reads TGTGCCAGTAGTACAGCGGGGGCCAGCTCCTACGAGCAGTACTTC. Its translation is CASSTAGASSYEQYF. The chain joins TRBV19 to TRBJ2-7; 8 positions agree with TRBD2. The germline CDR1 and CDR2 sequences are LNHDA and SQIVND (reference sequence). The CDR3 runs 15 residues. V trimming: 4 bases; J trimming: 0 bases; junction bases outside the gene matches: 5. The whole variable domain, remainder taken from reference TRBV19 and TRBJ2-7, is DGGITQSPKYLFRKEGQNVTLSCEQNLNHDAMYWYRQDPGQGLRLIYYSQIVNDFQKGDIAEGYSVSREKKESFPLTVTSAQKNPTAFYLCASSTAGASSYEQYFGPGTRLTVT.

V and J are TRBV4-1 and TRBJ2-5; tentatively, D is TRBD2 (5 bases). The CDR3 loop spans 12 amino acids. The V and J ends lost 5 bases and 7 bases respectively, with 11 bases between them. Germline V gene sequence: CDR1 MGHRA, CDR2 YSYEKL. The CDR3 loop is CASSSRAGTQYF. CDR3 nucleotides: TGCGCCAGCAGCTCGAGGGCGGGGACCCAGTACTTC.

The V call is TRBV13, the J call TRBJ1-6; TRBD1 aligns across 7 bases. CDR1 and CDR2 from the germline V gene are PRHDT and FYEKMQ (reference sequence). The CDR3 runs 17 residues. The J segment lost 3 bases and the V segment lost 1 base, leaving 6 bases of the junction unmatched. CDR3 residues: CASSLAGQAHYNSPLHF. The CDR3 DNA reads TGTGCCAGCAGCTTAGCCGGACAGGCCCACTATAATTCACCCCTCCACTTT.

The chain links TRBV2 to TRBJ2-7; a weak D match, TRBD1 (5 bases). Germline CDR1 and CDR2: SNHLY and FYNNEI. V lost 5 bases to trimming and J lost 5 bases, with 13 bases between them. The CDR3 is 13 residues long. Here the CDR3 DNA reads TGTGCCAGCAGTCAGGGCGTCGTCGACGAGCAGTACTTC. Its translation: CASSQGVVDEQYF.

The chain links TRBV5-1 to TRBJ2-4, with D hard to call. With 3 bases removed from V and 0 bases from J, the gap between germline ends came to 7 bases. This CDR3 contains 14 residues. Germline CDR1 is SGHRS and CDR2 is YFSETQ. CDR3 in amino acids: CASSSTLAKNIQYF. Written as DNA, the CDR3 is TGCGCCAGCAGCTCGACTTTAGCCAAAAACATTCAGTACTTC.

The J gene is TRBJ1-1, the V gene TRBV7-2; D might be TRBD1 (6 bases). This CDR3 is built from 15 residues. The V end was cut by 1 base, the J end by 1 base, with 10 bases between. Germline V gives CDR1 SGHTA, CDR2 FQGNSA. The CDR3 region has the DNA TGTGCCAGCAGCTTAGGGTACAGGGCGAACACTGAAGCTTTCTTT. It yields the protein CASSLGYRANTEAFF.

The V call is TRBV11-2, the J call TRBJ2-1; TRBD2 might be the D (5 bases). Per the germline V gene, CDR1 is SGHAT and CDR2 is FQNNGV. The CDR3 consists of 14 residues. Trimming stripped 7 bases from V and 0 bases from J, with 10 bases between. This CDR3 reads CASTRTGSYNEQFF. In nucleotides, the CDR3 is TGTGCCAGCACCCGGACTGGCTCCTACAATGAGCAGTTCTTC.

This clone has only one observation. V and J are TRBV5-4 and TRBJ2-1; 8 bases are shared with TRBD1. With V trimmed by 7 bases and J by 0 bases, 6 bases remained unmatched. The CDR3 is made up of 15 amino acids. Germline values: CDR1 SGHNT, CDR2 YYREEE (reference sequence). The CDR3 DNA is TGTGCCAGCTCACAGGGGGGCCGCTCCTACAATGAGCAGTTCTTC. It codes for CASSQGGRSYNEQFF.

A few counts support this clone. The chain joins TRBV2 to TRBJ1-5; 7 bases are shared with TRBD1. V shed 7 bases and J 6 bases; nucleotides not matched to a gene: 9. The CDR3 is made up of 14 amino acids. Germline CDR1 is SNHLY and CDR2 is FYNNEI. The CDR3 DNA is TGTGCCAGCACAATAGAACAGGGGTCTCAGCCCCAGCATTTT. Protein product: CASTIEQGSQPQHF.

The CDR3: CASSGDNNEQFF. CDR3 in DNA: TGTGCCAGCTCCGGGGACAACAATGAGCAGTTCTTC. This chain joins TRBV7-9 and TRBJ2-1, with D perhaps TRBD1 (6 bases). With 8 bases removed from V and 5 bases from J, the gap between germline ends came to 10 bases. The CDR3 spans 12 residues. Germline assignment: CDR1 SEHNR and CDR2 FQNEAQ (reference sequence).

The CDR3 loop reads CASSQTQGSGYTF. In nucleotides, the CDR3 is TGTGCCAGCAGCCAAACTCAGGGGAGTGGCTACACCTTC. V usage is TRBV9 and J usage is TRBJ1-2, with D perhaps TRBD1 (6 bases). This CDR3 region has 13 residues. From germline, CDR1 is SGDLS and CDR2 YYNGEE. Trimming cost V 4 bases and J 7 bases, with 14 bases left between them.

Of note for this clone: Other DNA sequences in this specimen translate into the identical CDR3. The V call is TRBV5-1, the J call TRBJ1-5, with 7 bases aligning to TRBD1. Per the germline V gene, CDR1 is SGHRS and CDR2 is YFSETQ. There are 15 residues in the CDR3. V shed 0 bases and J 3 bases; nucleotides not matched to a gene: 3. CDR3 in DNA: TGCGCCAGCAGCTTGGCCGGGACAGTCAATCAGCCCCAGCATTTT. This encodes CASSLAGTVNQPQHF.

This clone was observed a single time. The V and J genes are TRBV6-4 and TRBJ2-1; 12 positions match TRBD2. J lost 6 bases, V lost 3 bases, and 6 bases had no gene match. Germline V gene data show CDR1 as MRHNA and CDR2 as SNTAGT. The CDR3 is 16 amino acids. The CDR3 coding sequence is TGTGCCAGCAGTGAAATGCCTAGCGGGGGGGCCAATGAGCAGTTCTTC. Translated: CASSEMPSGGANEQFF.

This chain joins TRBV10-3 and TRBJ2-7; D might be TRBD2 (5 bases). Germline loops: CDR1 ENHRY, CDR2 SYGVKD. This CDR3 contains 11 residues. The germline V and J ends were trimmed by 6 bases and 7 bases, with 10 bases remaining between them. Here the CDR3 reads CAISATREQYF. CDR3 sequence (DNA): TGTGCCATCAGCGCCACTAGGGAGCAGTACTTC.

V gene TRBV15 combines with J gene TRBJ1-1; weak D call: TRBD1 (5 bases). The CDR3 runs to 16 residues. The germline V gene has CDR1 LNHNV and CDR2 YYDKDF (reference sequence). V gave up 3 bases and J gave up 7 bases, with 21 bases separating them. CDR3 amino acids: CATSSRIGAPWIEAFF. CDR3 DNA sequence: TGTGCCACCAGCAGTAGAATAGGGGCGCCGTGGATTGAAGCTTTCTTT.

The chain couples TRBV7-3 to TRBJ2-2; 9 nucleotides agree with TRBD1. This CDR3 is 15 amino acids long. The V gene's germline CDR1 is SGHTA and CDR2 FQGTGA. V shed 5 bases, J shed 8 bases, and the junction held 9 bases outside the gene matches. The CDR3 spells CASSPWTGATGELFF. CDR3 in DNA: TGTGCCAGCAGCCCCTGGACAGGGGCGACAGGGGAGCTGTTTTTT. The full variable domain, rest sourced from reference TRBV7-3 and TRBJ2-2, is GAGVSQTPSNKVTEKGKYVELRCDPISGHTALYWYRQSLGQGPEFLIYFQGTGAADDSGLPNDRFFAVRPEGSVSTLKIQRTERGDSAVYLCASSPWTGATGELFFGEGSRLTVL.

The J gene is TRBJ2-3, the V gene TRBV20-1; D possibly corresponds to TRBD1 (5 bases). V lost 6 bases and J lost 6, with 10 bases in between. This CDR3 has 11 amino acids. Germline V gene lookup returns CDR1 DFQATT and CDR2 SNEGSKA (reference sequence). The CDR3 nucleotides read TGCAGTGCCAGGGTCTTGGATACGCAGTATTTT. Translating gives CSARVLDTQYF.

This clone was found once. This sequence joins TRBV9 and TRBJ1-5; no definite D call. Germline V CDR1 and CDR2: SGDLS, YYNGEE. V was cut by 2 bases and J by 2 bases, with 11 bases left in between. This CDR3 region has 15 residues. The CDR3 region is CASSVGLEGNQPQHF. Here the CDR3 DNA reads TGTGCCAGCAGCGTCGGTCTGGAGGGCAATCAGCCCCAGCATTTT.

The CDR3 loop is CASSAARGPGTDTQYF. The CDR3 bases are TGTGCCAGCAGTGCCGCCAGGGGGCCAGGGACAGATACGCAGTATTTT. V gene TRBV6-1 combines with J gene TRBJ2-3, with 8 nucleotides matching TRBD1. V was clipped by 4 bases and J by 3 bases; unmatched bases: 9. Germline assignment: CDR1 MNHNS and CDR2 SASEGT. The CDR3 totals 16 residues.

CDR3 residues: CASSPTNGERGQPQHF. CDR3 nucleotides: TGTGCCAGCAGTCCTACCAATGGGGAGCGCGGACAGCCCCAGCATTTT. V usage is TRBV28 and J usage is TRBJ1-5; D ambiguous. Trimming stripped 5 bases from V and 7 bases from J, with 21 bases between. The CDR3 totals 16 residues. CDR1 and CDR2 (germline): MDHEN, SYDVKM.

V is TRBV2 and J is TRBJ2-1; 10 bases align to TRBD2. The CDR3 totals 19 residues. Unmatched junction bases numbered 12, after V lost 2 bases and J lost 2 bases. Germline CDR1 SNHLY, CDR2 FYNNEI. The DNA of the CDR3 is TGTGCCAGCAGTGAATCTGGGCGAGCGGGGGGGAATCCCTACAATGAGCAGTTCTTC. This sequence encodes CASSESGRAGGNPYNEQFF.

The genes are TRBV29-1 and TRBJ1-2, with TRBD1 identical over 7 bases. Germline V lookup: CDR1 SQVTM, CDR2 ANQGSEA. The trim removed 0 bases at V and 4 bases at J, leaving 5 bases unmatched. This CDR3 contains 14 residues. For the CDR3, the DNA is TGCAGCGTTGAAGAAGGGACAGTCCTCTATGGCTACACCTTC. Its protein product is CSVEEGTVLYGYTF.

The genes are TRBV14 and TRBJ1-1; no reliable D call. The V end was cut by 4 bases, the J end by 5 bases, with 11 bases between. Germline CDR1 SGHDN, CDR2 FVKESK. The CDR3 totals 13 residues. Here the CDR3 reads CASSLSIRTEAFF. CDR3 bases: TGTGCCAGCAGCCTTTCGATCCGGACTGAAGCTTTCTTT.

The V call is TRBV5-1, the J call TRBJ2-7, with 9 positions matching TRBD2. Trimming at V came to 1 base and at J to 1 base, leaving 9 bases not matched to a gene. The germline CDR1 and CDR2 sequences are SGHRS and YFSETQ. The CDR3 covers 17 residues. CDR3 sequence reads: CASSLSSGGTLSYEQYF. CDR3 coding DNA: TGCGCCAGCAGCTTGTCCAGCGGGGGGACCCTATCCTACGAGCAGTACTTC.

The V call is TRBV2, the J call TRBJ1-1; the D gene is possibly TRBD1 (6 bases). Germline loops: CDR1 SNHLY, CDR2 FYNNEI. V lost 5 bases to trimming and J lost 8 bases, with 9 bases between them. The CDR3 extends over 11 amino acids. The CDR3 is CASSKGTEAFF. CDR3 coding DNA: TGTGCCAGCAGTAAAGGGACAGAAGCTTTCTTT. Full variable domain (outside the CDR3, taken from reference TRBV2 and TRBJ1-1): EPEVTQTPSHQVTQMGQEVILRCVPISNHLYFYWYRQILGQKVEFLVSFYNNEISEKSEIFDDQFSVERPDGSNFTLKIRSTKLEDSAMYFCASSKGTEAFFGQGTRLTVV.

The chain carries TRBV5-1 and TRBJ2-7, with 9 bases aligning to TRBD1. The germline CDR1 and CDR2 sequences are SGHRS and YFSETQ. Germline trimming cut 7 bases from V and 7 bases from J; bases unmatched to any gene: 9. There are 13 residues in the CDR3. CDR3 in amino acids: CASLGQGAGEQYF. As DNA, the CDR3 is TGCGCCAGCCTGGGACAGGGAGCGGGAGAGCAGTACTTC. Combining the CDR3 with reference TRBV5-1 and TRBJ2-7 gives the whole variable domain KAGVTQTPRYLIKTRGQQVTLSCSPISGHRSVSWYQQTPGQGLQFLFEYFSETQRNKGNFPGRFSGRQFSNSRSEMNVSTLELGDSALYLCASLGQGAGEQYFGPGTRLTVT.

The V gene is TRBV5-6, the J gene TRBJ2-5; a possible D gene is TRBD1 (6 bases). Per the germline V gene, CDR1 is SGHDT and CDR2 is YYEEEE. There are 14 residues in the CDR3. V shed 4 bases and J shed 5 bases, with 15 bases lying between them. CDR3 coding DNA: TGTGCCAGCAGCCATGGACAGTCCTTCGAGACCCAGTACTTC. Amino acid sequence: CASSHGQSFETQYF.